This is a list of T cell receptor beta chains from one sample in a study of blood T cell repertoires in COVID-19. TCRdb's table, derived via immunoSEQ multiplex PCR, lists solely in-frame clones and lacks some. The sample yields 140,000 to 150,000 clones, approximately 80% seen once. Input material: peripheral blood. Every receptor here comes from a man aged 60 to 69 with active or convalescent COVID-19. Each CDR3 is given with its conserved first and last residue. D genes are given only for firm matches. Clone size is shown for a subset of rows, as once, few, many or a class of expanded clone.

TRBV6-1	TRBJ1-1	.	once	TGTGCCAGCGGGGCCTCCTACAACACTGAAGCTTTCTTT	CASGASYNTEAFF
TRBV24-1	TRBJ2-1	TRBD2	.	TGTGCCACCAGTGATTTGAGCGGGAACTTCTACAATGAGCAGTTCTTC	CATSDLSGNFYNEQFF
TRBV27	TRBJ1-5	.	.	TGTGCCAGCAGTTTCCGGGGTGGCAATCAGCCCCAGCATTTT	CASSFRGGNQPQHF
TRBV6-5	TRBJ2-7	.	.	TGTGCCAGCAGTTCCCCAACCGGGACAACGTCCTACGAGCAGTACTTC	CASSSPTGTTSYEQYF
TRBV5-1	TRBJ2-1	TRBD2	.	TGCGCCAGCAGCCATGGGACTAGCGGGATCAGCGATGAGCAGTTCTTC	CASSHGTSGISDEQFF
TRBV25-1	TRBJ1-4	TRBD1	.	TGTGCCAGCAGGGAGACAGGGAAAACTAATGAAAAACTGTTTTTT	CASRETGKTNEKLFF
TRBV18	TRBJ1-1	TRBD1	.	TGTGCCAGCTCACTAGCCGGGACAGGGGTGAATACTGAAGCTTTCTTT	CASSLAGTGVNTEAFF
TRBV19	TRBJ1-1	.	.	TGTGCCAGTAGTATTTCCACCAGGTCTGAAGAAGCTTTCTTT	CASSISTRSEEAFF
TRBV19	TRBJ1-5	.	.	TGTGCCAGTAGTATAGGTTATAGCAATCAGCCCCAGCATTTT	CASSIGYSNQPQHF
TRBV12-3/TRBV12-4	TRBJ1-4	.	.	TGTGCCAGCAGCTCCGGCGGGGGGGAAAAACTGTTTTTT	CASSSGGGEKLFF
TRBV11-2	TRBJ2-2	.	.	TGTGCCAGCAGCTACTTTAGGGGCCTAGACGGGGAGCTGTTTTTT	CASSYFRGLDGELFF
TRBV27	TRBJ1-6	.	.	TGTGCCAGCAGTTTAGGATATAGCACGATCTCCTATAATTCACCCCTCCACTTT	CASSLGYSTISYNSPLHF
TRBV6-2/TRBV6-3	TRBJ2-3	TRBD1	.	TGTGCCAGCAGTAAACGACCAGGGACAGGTAGCACAGATACGCAGTATTTT	CASSKRPGTGSTDTQYF
TRBV14	TRBJ1-6	.	few	TGTGCCAGCAGCCAAGTCGGTGTCGGGTCACCCCTCCACTTT	CASSQVGVGSPLHF
TRBV30	TRBJ1-2	.	once	TGTGCCCGGCGGTTCCTCTATGGCTACACCTTC	CARRFLYGYTF
TRBV6-2/TRBV6-3	TRBJ1-1	TRBD1	.	TGTGCCAGCAGCTGGGGACAGGGTGGCACTGAAGCTTTCTTT	CASSWGQGGTEAFF
TRBV29-1	TRBJ2-3	TRBD2	once	TGCAGCGTTCATAGCGGGAGGGCCTCAGATACGCAGTATTTT	CSVHSGRASDTQYF
TRBV10-3	TRBJ2-3	.	.	TGTGCCAGCTCAAGAGGGGGTAGCACAGATACGCAGTATTTT	CASSRGGSTDTQYF
TRBV9	TRBJ1-1	.	.	TGTGCCAGCAGCGTTGGATGGGAGTTGGAGGGTGGCACTGAAGCTTTCTTT	CASSVGWELEGGTEAFF
TRBV20-1	TRBJ1-4	.	.	TGCAGTGCTTCACAGGGTCCGGTGATGTTTTTT	CSASQGPVMFF
TRBV6-1	TRBJ1-1	TRBD1	once	TGTGCCAGCAGTAAAGGACAGGGGCTGAGAAACACTGAAGCTTTCTTT	CASSKGQGLRNTEAFF
TRBV30	TRBJ2-2	TRBD2	once	TGTGCCTGGAGTGTGGGGGGGAAATTAGCCGGGGAGCTGTTTTTT	CAWSVGGKLAGELFF